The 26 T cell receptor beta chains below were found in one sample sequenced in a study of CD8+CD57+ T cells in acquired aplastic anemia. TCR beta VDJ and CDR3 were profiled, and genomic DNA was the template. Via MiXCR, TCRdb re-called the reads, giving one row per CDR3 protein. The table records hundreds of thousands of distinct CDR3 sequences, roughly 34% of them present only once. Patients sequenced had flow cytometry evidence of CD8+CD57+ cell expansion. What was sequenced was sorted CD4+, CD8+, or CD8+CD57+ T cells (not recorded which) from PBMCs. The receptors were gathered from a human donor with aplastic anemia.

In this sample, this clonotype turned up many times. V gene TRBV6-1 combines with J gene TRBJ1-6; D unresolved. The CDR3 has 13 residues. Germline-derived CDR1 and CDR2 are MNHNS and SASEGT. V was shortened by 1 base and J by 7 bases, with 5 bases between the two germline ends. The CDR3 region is CASSEVSNSPLHF. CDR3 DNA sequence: TGTGCCAGCAGTGAAGTCAGCAATTCACCCCTCCACTTT.

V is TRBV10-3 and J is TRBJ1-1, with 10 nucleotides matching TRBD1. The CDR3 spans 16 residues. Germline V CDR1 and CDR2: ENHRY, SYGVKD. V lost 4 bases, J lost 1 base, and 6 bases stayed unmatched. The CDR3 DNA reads TGTGCCATCAGTGGGACAGGGGGGGTGACGAACACTGAAGCTTTCTTT. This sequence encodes CAISGTGGVTNTEAFF.

The CDR3 spells CASSIGGGRGWPQHF. CDR3 bases: TGTGCCAGTAGTATAGGCGGGGGCCGGGGTTGGCCCCAGCATTTT. V gene TRBV19 combines with J gene TRBJ1-5; perhaps TRBD1 as D (6 bases). This CDR3 spans 15 amino acids. The V gene lost 1 base and the J gene lost 9 bases, with 16 bases spanning the gap. Germline V gene sequence: CDR1 LNHDA, CDR2 SQIVND (reference sequence).

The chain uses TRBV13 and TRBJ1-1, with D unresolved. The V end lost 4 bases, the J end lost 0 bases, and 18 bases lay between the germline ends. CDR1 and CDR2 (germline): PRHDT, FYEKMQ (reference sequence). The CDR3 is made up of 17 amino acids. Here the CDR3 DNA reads TGTGCCAGCAGCTCCATTGGAATTCGGGCGCTGAACACTGAAGCTTTCTTT. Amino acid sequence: CASSSIGIRALNTEAFF.

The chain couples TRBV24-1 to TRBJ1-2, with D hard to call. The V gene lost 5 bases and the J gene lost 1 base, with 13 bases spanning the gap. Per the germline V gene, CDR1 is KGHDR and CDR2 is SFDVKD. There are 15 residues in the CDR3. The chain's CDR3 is CATSARGTDNYGYTF. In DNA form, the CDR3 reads TGTGCCACCAGTGCTAGAGGCACGGATAACTATGGCTACACCTTC.

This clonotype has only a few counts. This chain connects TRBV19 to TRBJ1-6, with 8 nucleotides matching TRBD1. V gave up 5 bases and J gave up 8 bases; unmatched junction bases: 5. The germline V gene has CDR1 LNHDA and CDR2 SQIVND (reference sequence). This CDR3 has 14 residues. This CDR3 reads CASSLVQGDSPLHF. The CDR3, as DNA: TGTGCCAGTAGTCTAGTACAGGGGGATTCACCCCTCCACTTT.

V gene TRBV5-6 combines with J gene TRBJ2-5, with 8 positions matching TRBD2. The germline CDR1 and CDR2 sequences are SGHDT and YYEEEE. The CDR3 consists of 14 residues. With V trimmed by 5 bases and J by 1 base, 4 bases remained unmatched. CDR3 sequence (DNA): TGTGCCAGCAGATTTAGCGGGGCCCAAGAGACCCAGTACTTC. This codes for CASRFSGAQETQYF.

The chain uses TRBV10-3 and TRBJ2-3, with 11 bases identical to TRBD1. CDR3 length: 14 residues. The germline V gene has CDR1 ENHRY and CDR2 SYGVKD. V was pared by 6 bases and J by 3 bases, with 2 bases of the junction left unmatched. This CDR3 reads CAISRDRGTDTQYF. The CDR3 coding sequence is TGTGCCATCAGCCGGGACAGGGGGACAGATACGCAGTATTTT.

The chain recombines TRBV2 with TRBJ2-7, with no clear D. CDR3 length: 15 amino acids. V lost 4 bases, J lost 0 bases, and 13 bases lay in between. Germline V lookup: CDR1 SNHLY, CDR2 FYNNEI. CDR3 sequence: CASSGPGRSSYEQYV. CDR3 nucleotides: TGTGCCAGCAGTGGCCCAGGACGGAGCTCCTACGAGCAGTACGTC.

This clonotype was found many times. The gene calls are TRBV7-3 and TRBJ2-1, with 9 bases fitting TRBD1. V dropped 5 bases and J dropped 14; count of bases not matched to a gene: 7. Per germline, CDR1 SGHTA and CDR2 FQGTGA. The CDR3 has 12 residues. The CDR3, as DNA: TGTGCCAGCAGCATACCGGGGACAGGGAAGTTCTTC. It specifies CASSIPGTGKFF.

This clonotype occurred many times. The CDR3 loop reads CASSLQTTNYGYTF. For the CDR3, the DNA is TGCGCCAGCAGCTTGCAGACGACTAACTATGGCTACACCTTC. This chain connects TRBV5-1 to TRBJ1-2, with D hard to call. Germline V gene data show CDR1 as SGHRS and CDR2 as YFSETQ. Trimming shortened V by 1 base and J by 0 bases, and 7 bases separated the two germline ends. This CDR3 has 14 residues.

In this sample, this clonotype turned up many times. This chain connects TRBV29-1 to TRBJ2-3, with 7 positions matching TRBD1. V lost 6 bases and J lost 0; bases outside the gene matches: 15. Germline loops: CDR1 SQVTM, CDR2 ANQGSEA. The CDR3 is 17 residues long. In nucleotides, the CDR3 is TGCAGCGTCCTGAGACAGGGACGGCCTTCTAGCACAGATACGCAGTATTTT. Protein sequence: CSVLRQGRPSSTDTQYF.

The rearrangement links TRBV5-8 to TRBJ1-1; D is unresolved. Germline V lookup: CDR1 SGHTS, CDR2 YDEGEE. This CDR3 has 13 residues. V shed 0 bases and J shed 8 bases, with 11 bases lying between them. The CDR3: CASSLDRGKEAFF. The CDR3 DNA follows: TGTGCCAGCAGCTTGGACCGGGGTAAGGAAGCTTTCTTT.

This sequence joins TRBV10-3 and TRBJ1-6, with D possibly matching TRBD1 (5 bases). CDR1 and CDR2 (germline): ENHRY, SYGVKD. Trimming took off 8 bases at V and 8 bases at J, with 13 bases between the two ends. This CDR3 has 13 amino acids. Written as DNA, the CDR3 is TGTGCCATCTCAGGGCAGGGTTATTCACCCCTCCACTTT. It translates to CAISGQGYSPLHF.

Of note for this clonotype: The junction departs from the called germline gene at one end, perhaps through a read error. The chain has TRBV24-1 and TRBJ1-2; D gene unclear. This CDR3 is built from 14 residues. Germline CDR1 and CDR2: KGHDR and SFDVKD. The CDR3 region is CASSESRGLHGYTF. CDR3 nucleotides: TGTGCCAGCAGTGAAAGTCGGGGTCTGCATGGCTACACCTTC.

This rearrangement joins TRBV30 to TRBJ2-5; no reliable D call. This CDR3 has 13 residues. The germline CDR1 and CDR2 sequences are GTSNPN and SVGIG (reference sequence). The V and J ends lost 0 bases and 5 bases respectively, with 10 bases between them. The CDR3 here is CAWSVRLGETQYF. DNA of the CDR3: TGTGCCTGGAGTGTGCGGCTGGGGGAGACCCAGTACTTC.

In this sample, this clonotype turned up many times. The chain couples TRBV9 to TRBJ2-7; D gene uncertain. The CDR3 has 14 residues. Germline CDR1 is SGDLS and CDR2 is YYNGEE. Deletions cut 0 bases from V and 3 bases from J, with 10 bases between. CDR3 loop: CASSVEPNFYEQYF. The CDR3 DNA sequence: TGTGCCAGCAGCGTAGAGCCCAATTTCTACGAGCAGTACTTC.

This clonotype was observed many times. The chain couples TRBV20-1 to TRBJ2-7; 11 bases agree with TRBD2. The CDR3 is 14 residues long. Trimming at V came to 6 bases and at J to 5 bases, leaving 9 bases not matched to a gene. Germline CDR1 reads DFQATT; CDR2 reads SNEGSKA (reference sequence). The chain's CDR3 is CSADSTSGSDEQYF. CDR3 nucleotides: TGCAGTGCGGATTCCACTAGCGGGAGTGACGAGCAGTACTTC.

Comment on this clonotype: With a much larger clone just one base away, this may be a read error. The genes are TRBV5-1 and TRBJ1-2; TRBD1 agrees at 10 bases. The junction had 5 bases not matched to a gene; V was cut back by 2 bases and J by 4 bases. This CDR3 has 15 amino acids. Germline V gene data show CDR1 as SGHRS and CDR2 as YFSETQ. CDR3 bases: TGCGCCAGCAGCTTCGGGACAGGGGTGACCTATGGCTACACCTTC. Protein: CASSFGTGVTYGYTF.

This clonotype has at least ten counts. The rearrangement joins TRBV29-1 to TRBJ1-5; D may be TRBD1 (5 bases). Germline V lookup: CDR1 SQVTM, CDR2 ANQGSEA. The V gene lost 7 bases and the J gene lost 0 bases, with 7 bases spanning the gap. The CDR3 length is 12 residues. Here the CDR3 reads CSAGSSNQPQHF. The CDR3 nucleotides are TGCAGCGCAGGGAGTAGCAATCAGCCCCAGCATTTT.

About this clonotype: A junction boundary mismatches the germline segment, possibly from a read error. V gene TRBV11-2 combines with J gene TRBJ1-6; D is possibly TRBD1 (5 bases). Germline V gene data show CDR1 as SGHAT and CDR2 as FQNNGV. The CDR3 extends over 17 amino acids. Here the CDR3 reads CASSLEGSGQYNSPLHF. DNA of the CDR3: TGTGCTAGCAGCTTAGAGGGGTCAGGCCAGTATAATTCACCCCTCCACTTT.

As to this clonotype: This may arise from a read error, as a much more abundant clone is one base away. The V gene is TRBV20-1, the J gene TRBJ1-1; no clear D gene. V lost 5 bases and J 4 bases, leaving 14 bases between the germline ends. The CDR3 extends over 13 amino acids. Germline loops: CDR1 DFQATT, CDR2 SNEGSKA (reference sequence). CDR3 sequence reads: CSACPDCTTEAFF. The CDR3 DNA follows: TGCAGTGCTTGTCCAGACTGTACCACTGAAGCTTTCTTT.

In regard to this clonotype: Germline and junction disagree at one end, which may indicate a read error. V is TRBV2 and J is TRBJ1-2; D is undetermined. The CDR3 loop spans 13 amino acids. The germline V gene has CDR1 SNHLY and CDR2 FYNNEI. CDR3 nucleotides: TGTGCCGGCAGCGTCGACGCTAACTATGGCTACACCTTC. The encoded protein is CAGSVDANYGYTF. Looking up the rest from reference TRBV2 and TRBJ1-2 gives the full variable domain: EPEVTQTPSHQVTQMGQEVILRCVPISNHLYFYWYRQILGQKVEFLVSFYNNEISEKSEIFDDQFSVERPDGSNFTLKIRSTKLEDSAMYFCAGSVDANYGYTFGSGTRLTVV.

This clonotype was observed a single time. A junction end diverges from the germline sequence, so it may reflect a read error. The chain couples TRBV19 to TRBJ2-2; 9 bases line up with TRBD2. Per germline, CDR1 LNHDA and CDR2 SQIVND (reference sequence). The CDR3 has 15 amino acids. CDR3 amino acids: CASNRAGGIPGGLFF. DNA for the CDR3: TGTGCCAGTAACCGAGCGGGGGGTATCCCCGGGGGGCTGTTTTTT.

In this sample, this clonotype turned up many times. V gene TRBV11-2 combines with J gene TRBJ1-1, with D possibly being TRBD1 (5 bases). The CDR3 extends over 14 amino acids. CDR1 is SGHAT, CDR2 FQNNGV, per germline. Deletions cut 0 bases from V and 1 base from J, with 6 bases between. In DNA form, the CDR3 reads TGTGCCAGCAGCTTAGATCAGGGGAACACTGAAGCTTTCTTT. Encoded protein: CASSLDQGNTEAFF.

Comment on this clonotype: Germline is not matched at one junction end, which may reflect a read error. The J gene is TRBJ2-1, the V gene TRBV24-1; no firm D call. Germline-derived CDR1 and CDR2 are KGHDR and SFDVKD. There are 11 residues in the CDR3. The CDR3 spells CASSEGRFEFF. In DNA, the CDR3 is TGTGCCAGCAGTGAAGGCAGGTTCGAGTTCTTC.